The source of this T cell receptor (beta chain) is a study of patients and donors after allogeneic stem cell transplantation. TCRdb re-derived calls from the RT-PCR reads in MiXCR, one entry per CDR3 protein. Altogether 200,000 to 250,000 distinct CDR3 sequences are present, roughly 13% being singletons, with the ten largest covering around 10%. This clonotype was obtained from a human donor who was either an allogeneic HSCT recipient or a stem cell or donor lymphocyte infusion donor (not recorded which). It is not recorded whose cells these are; they may come from a transplant donor. The sequencing input was blood, either unsorted or a sorted T cell fraction (not recorded which).

DNA for the CDR3: TGTGCCAGCAGCGTAGAAGCAACTAATGAAAAACTGTTTTTT. It specifies CASSVEATNEKLFF. The chain joins TRBV9 to TRBJ1-4; D ambiguous. Trimming removed 0 bases from V and 0 bases from J, with 3 bases in between. The length of the CDR3 is 14 residues. Germline values: CDR1 SGDLS, CDR2 YYNGEE.